Shown below are 30 T cell receptor beta chains from a single sample sequenced in a study of blood T cell repertoires in COVID-19. Assay used: immunoSEQ multiplex PCR; TCRdb lists only in-frame clones, some missing. This sample has a few hundred thousand clones, with approximately 80% found just once. The sample taken for sequencing was PBMCs or T cells enriched from blood (not recorded which). The receptors were gathered from a man in his forties who had recovered from COVID-19.

This sequence joins TRBV19 and TRBJ2-1; D is possibly TRBD1 (6 bases). V was pared by 1 base and J by 10 bases, with 11 bases between. The germline V gene has CDR1 LNHDA and CDR2 SQIVND (reference sequence). CDR3 size: 13 residues. CDR3 protein: CASSIGKDREQFF. CDR3 DNA sequence: TGTGCCAGTAGTATAGGAAAAGACAGGGAGCAGTTCTTC. Filled out from reference TRBV19 and TRBJ2-1, the complete variable domain reads DGGITQSPKYLFRKEGQNVTLSCEQNLNHDAMYWYRQDPGQGLRLIYYSQIVNDFQKGDIAEGYSVSREKKESFPLTVTSAQKNPTAFYLCASSIGKDREQFFGPGTRLTVL.

The table lists this clone with a count of one. The chain employs TRBV27 and TRBJ1-1; 8 bases line up with TRBD1. From germline, CDR1 is MNHEY and CDR2 SMNVEV (reference sequence). The CDR3 contains 15 residues. Trimming took 2 bases from V and 5 from J; bases not matched to a gene: 7. The CDR3 spells CASSLRGQEGTEAFF. The CDR3 DNA reads TGTGCCAGCAGTTTACGGGGACAGGAAGGTACTGAAGCTTTCTTT.

The chain employs TRBV6-5 and TRBJ1-2, with 8 bases aligning to TRBD1. V was pared by 5 bases and J by 7 bases, with 6 bases of the junction left unmatched. The CDR3 runs to 13 residues. CDR1 and CDR2 from the germline V gene are MNHEY and SVGAGI. CDR3 sequence: CASSQGAPRGYTF. The CDR3 bases are TGTGCCAGCAGTCAGGGGGCGCCCCGTGGCTACACCTTC.

In its sample, this clone was seen once. The chain recombines TRBV30 with TRBJ1-2; D might be TRBD1 (5 bases). Looked up from germline, CDR1 is GTSNPN and CDR2 is SVGIG (reference sequence). The V end was cut by 0 bases, the J end by 7 bases, with 12 bases between. There are 13 residues in the CDR3. The CDR3 reads CAWSVRGNGGYTF. CDR3 sequence (DNA): TGTGCCTGGAGTGTACGGGGGAACGGTGGCTACACCTTC. Drawing the rest from reference TRBV30 and TRBJ1-2, the complete variable domain is SQTIHQWPATLVQPVGSPLSLECTVEGTSNPNLYWYRQAAGRGLQLLFYSVGIGQISSEVPQNLSASRPQDRQFILSSKKLLLSDSGFYLCAWSVRGNGGYTFGSGTRLTVV.

The V and J genes are TRBV28 and TRBJ2-1; possible D gene TRBD1, 6 bases. With 6 bases removed from V and 7 bases from J, the gap between germline ends came to 16 bases. Looked up from germline, CDR1 is MDHEN and CDR2 is SYDVKM. The CDR3 loop spans 14 amino acids. CDR3 sequence: CASRGTIAVNEQFF. In DNA, the CDR3 is TGTGCCAGCAGGGGGACAATCGCGGTAAATGAGCAGTTCTTC.

This sequence joins TRBV7-2 and TRBJ2-7; TRBD1 is a possible D gene (5 bases). V was clipped by 7 bases and J by 0 bases, with 13 bases between them. Germline CDR1 is SGHTA and CDR2 is FQGNSA. The CDR3 consists of 14 residues. This CDR3 is CASKRGHSSYEQYF. The CDR3 DNA sequence: TGTGCCAGCAAAAGGGGCCACTCCTCCTACGAGCAGTACTTC.

This sequence joins TRBV5-5 and TRBJ2-5, with 10 bases identical to TRBD2. This CDR3 is 15 amino acids long. Unmatched junction bases numbered 8, after V lost 4 bases and J lost 5 bases. CDR1 and CDR2 from the germline V gene are SGHKS and YYEKEE (reference sequence). The DNA for the CDR3 is TGTGCCAGCAGCACCCCTAGCGGGAGCGGTGAGACCCAGTACTTC. This sequence encodes CASSTPSGSGETQYF. The full variable domain, in which reference TRBV5-5 and TRBJ2-5 provide the parts outside the CDR3, is DAGVTQSPTHLIKTRGQQVTLRCSPISGHKSVSWYQQVLGQGPQFIFQYYEKEERGRGNFPDRFSARQFPNYSSELNVNALLLGDSALYLCASSTPSGSGETQYFGPGTRLLVL.

The gene calls are TRBV11-2 and TRBJ2-2; weak D call: TRBD2 (6 bases). CDR3 length: 16 residues. The ends were cut back, 3 bases at V and 1 base at J, with 12 bases in the middle. Looked up from germline, CDR1 is SGHAT and CDR2 is FQNNGV. CDR3 in amino acids: CASSFRGLRNTGELFF. The CDR3, as DNA: TGTGCCAGCAGCTTTCGGGGACTCAGGAACACCGGGGAGCTGTTTTTT.

V gene TRBV4-2 combines with J gene TRBJ1-5; TRBD1 might be the D (6 bases). The CDR3 loop spans 16 amino acids. The ends were cut back, 0 bases at V and 2 bases at J, with 11 bases in the middle. Germline CDR1 is LGHNA and CDR2 is YNFKEQ. CDR3 DNA sequence: TGTGCCAGCAGCCAAGATCAGGCAGGGGGCAATCAGCCCCAGCATTTT. Translation: CASSQDQAGGNQPQHF.

This rearrangement joins TRBV30 to TRBJ1-2; TRBD1 matches 9 bases. Germline CDR1 reads GTSNPN; CDR2 reads SVGIG (reference sequence). The ends lost 5 bases at V and 3 bases at J; junction bases unmatched: 4. The CDR3 is 13 residues long. The CDR3 reads CAWGTGNYYGYTF. DNA for the CDR3: TGTGCCTGGGGGACAGGGAACTACTATGGCTACACCTTC. The full variable domain, rest sourced from reference TRBV30 and TRBJ1-2, is SQTIHQWPATLVQPVGSPLSLECTVEGTSNPNLYWYRQAAGRGLQLLFYSVGIGQISSEVPQNLSASRPQDRQFILSSKKLLLSDSGFYLCAWGTGNYYGYTFGSGTRLTVV.

This rearrangement joins TRBV7-8 to TRBJ1-1; 9 nucleotides line up with TRBD1. Germline V CDR1 and CDR2: SGHVS, FQNEAQ. Unmatched junction bases numbered 3, after V lost 10 bases and J lost 0 bases. The CDR3 totals 13 residues. The CDR3 coding sequence is TGTGCCACCCGGACAGGGGTGAACACTGAAGCTTTCTTT. This sequence encodes CATRTGVNTEAFF. Full variable domain (missing parts from reference TRBV7-8 and TRBJ1-1): GAGVSQSPRYKVAKRGQDVALRCDPISGHVSLFWYQQALGQGPEFLTYFQNEAQLDKSGLPSDRFFAERPEGSVSTLKIQRTQQEDSAVYLCATRTGVNTEAFFGQGTRLTVV.

This clone was observed a few times. The chain links TRBV29-1 to TRBJ1-2; D is unclear. The CDR3 extends over 12 amino acids. The germline gives CDR1 SQVTM, CDR2 ANQGSEA. Trimming pared 4 bases from V and 4 bases from J, leaving 10 bases between. The DNA of the CDR3 is TGCAGCGTTGTTACCGGTCCCTATGGCTACACCTTC. This codes for CSVVTGPYGYTF.

The chain couples TRBV30 to TRBJ2-2, with D unclear. In germline, CDR1 is GTSNPN, CDR2 SVGIG (reference sequence). This CDR3 has 12 residues. Trimming pared 6 bases from V and 8 bases from J, leaving 13 bases between. The CDR3, as DNA: TGTGCCTGTAATCGAAACGGGGGGGAGCTGTTTTTT. This sequence encodes CACNRNGGELFF.

V gene TRBV3-1 (or the pseudogene TRBV3-2) combines with J gene TRBJ2-7, with D maybe TRBD1 (5 bases). The CDR3 covers 12 residues. Trimming took 4 bases from V and 3 from J, leaving 7 bases between them. Germline V gene sequence: CDR1 LGHDT, CDR2 YNNKEL (reference sequence). CDR3 sequence: CASSRQGYEQYF. The CDR3 DNA sequence: TGTGCCAGCAGCCGTCAGGGCTACGAGCAGTACTTC.

This clone was seen once. DNA of the CDR3: TGTGCCAGCAGCCAAGGTACTAGCGGGGGGGCAGGTGAGCAGTTCTTC. Translation gives CASSQGTSGGAGEQFF. This chain joins TRBV3-1 (or the pseudogene TRBV3-2) and TRBJ2-1; 13 bases map to TRBD2. This CDR3 has 16 residues. V shed 1 base and J 9 bases; nucleotides not matched to a gene: 6. CDR1 and CDR2 (germline): LGHDT, YNNKEL (reference sequence).

The V call is TRBV3-1 (or the pseudogene TRBV3-2), the J call TRBJ1-1, with a weak D call TRBD1 (6 bases). The CDR3 covers 13 residues. The V end was cut by 5 bases, the J end by 4 bases, with 11 bases between. Germline V gene sequence: CDR1 LGHDT, CDR2 YNNKEL (reference sequence). The CDR3 loop reads CASSLRQATEAFF. The CDR3 nucleotides are TGTGCCAGCAGCTTACGACAGGCCACTGAAGCTTTCTTT.

A few counts support this clone. V gene TRBV5-4 combines with J gene TRBJ2-7, with D perhaps TRBD1 (6 bases). CDR3 size: 14 residues. Germline V gene sequence: CDR1 SGHNT, CDR2 YYREEE (reference sequence). Trimming left V 4 bases short and J 3 bases short, with 14 bases between. CDR3 amino acids: CASSRFGQNYEQYF. The CDR3 DNA reads TGTGCCAGCAGCCGCTTCGGACAGAACTACGAGCAGTACTTC.

The V and J genes are TRBV6-5 and TRBJ2-1; 9 bases line up with TRBD2. The CDR3 runs to 15 residues. The junction had 1 base not matched to a gene; V was cut back by 4 bases and J by 0 bases. Germline CDR1 is MNHEY and CDR2 is SVGAGI. In DNA form, the CDR3 reads TGTGCCAGCAGTTTAGCGGGAGACTCCTACAATGAGCAGTTCTTC. It translates to CASSLAGDSYNEQFF.

J is TRBJ2-7 and V is TRBV3-1 (or the pseudogene TRBV3-2); 8 bases agree with TRBD2. V shed 0 bases, J shed 4 bases, and the junction held 8 bases outside the gene matches. CDR3 length: 16 residues. Germline-derived CDR1 and CDR2 are LGHDT and YNNKEL (reference sequence). Here the CDR3 DNA reads TGTGCCAGCAGCCAAGATGGATTAGCGGGGCCGTACGAGCAGTACTTC. Translation: CASSQDGLAGPYEQYF.

V usage is TRBV7-7 and J usage is TRBJ2-7, with 10 positions matching TRBD1. Germline V gene sequence: CDR1 SSHAT, CDR2 FNYEAQ (reference sequence). Unmatched junction bases numbered 3, after V lost 5 bases and J lost 2 bases. The CDR3 consists of 14 residues. The CDR3, as DNA: TGTGCCAGCAGCCAGGGACAGGGGACCTACGAGCAGTACTTC. This encodes CASSQGQGTYEQYF.

The CDR3 DNA follows: TGCGCCAGCAGCGGGGATACTAGTGAAGCTTTCTTT. It encodes CASSGDTSEAFF. This chain connects TRBV10-2 to TRBJ1-1; D call uncertain. This CDR3 is built from 12 residues. V shed 6 bases and J shed 7 bases, with 12 bases lying between them. Germline loops: CDR1 WSHSY, CDR2 SAAADI.

The V gene is TRBV12-5, the J gene TRBJ2-1, with 8 bases fitting TRBD2. This CDR3 is 14 amino acids long. Germline lookup yields CDR1 LGHNT and CDR2 FRNRAP. Trimming cost V 8 bases and J 1 base; bases outside gene matches: 4. Written as DNA, the CDR3 is TGTGCTAGTCATGGGACTAGGTCCTACAATGAGCAGTTCTTC. Translating gives CASHGTRSYNEQFF. The whole variable domain, remainder taken from reference TRBV12-5 and TRBJ2-1, is DARVTQTPRHKVTEMGQEVTMRCQPILGHNTVFWYRQTMMQGLELLAYFRNRAPLDDSGMPKDRFSAEMPDATLATLKIQPSEPRDSAVYFCASHGTRSYNEQFFGPGTRLTVL.

The V and J genes are TRBV29-1 and TRBJ2-2; TRBD2 might be the D (6 bases). V lost 6 bases, J lost 2 bases, and 13 bases lay in between. The length of the CDR3 is 14 residues. The germline CDR1 and CDR2 sequences are SQVTM and ANQGSEA. The CDR3 coding sequence is TGCAGCGTGGGGGGACCTCTCAACACCGGGGAGCTGTTTTTT. Translating it yields CSVGGPLNTGELFF.

The J gene is TRBJ2-1, the V gene TRBV4-1; 14 bases match TRBD2. CDR3 length: 18 amino acids. CDR1 and CDR2 (germline): MGHRA, YSYEKL. V lost 3 bases, J lost 6 bases, and 10 bases stayed unmatched. The CDR3 bases are TGCGCCAGCAGCCACGCGGGACTAGCGGGAGCCCTAAGCAATGAGCAGTTCTTC. Translated: CASSHAGLAGALSNEQFF.

This chain joins TRBV5-1 and TRBJ2-7, with 7 bases that match TRBD1. Germline values: CDR1 SGHRS, CDR2 YFSETQ. The CDR3 contains 16 residues. The ends lost 5 bases at V and 1 base at J; junction bases unmatched: 12. CDR3 in DNA: TGCGCCAGCAGTAGACAGGGAAGAGGGGTTTCCTACGAGCAGTACTTC. It is translated as CASSRQGRGVSYEQYF.

The rearrangement joins TRBV2 to TRBJ2-2, with TRBD2 matching 16 bases. CDR1 SNHLY and CDR2 FYNNEI come from the germline V gene. V was pared by 8 bases and J by 6 bases, with 6 bases of the junction left unmatched. This CDR3 has 16 amino acids. CDR3 coding DNA: TGTGCCAGCGAGTTGGGACTAGCGGGGGGGGCCGGGGAGCTGTTTTTT. As protein: CASELGLAGGAGELFF.

The rearrangement joins TRBV3-1 (or the pseudogene TRBV3-2) to TRBJ2-1; 12 bases are shared with TRBD2. In germline, CDR1 is LGHDT, CDR2 YNNKEL (reference sequence). The V and J ends lost 4 bases and 5 bases, in that order; junction bases with no gene match: 9. This CDR3 has 17 residues. CDR3 coding DNA: TGTGCCAGCAGCCGAGCCTTAGGACTAGCGGGAAACAATGAGCAGTTCTTC. Translated: CASSRALGLAGNNEQFF.

V usage is TRBV11-2 and J usage is TRBJ1-5, with D maybe TRBD1 (6 bases). Trimming cost V 5 bases and J 2 bases, with 16 bases left between them. The germline gives CDR1 SGHAT, CDR2 FQNNGV. The CDR3 extends over 16 amino acids. CDR3 nucleotide sequence: TGTGCCAGCAGCCAAGGGGGATCGGTAGGCAATCAGCCCCAGCATTTT. Protein: CASSQGGSVGNQPQHF.

V is TRBV7-9 and J is TRBJ1-2; unclear D gene. CDR3 length: 14 amino acids. Looked up from germline, CDR1 is SEHNR and CDR2 is FQNEAQ (reference sequence). The V end was cut by 1 base, the J end by 5 bases, with 11 bases between. CDR3 loop: CASSLGGEGYGYTF. The CDR3 DNA reads as TGTGCCAGCAGCTTAGGGGGAGAAGGATATGGCTACACCTTC.

The chain joins TRBV3-1 (or the pseudogene TRBV3-2) to TRBJ2-5; 7 bases align to TRBD2. CDR3 length: 15 residues. From germline, CDR1 is LGHDT and CDR2 YNNKEL (reference sequence). Trimming at V came to 4 bases and at J to 2 bases, leaving 7 bases not matched to a gene. CDR3 protein: CASSPTRGVQETQYF. CDR3 coding DNA: TGTGCCAGCAGCCCGACCCGGGGGGTTCAAGAGACCCAGTACTTC.